The 19 T cell receptor beta chains given below trace back to one sample, sequenced in a study of cytomegalovirus exposure and HLA in healthy donors. Profiling relied on immunoSEQ multiplex PCR, and the TCRdb table lists in-frame clones only, not all of them. The data contain approximately 140,000 clones, roughly nine tenths of them seen just once; the ten biggest clones take up just under 3%. The sample consisted of PBMCs. The receptors here all came from a man younger than 35 in good health and CMV-seronegative.

This clone has just a few counts. The rearrangement joins TRBV10-1 to TRBJ2-7; D uncertain. The length of the CDR3 is 14 residues. V lost 2 bases and J 2 bases, leaving 10 bases between the germline ends. CDR1 and CDR2 (germline): WNHNN, SYGVQD (reference sequence). CDR3 nucleotides: TGCGCCAGCAGTGAGAGCCCTCTGCCCTACGAGCAGTACTTC. It is translated as CASSESPLPYEQYF.

The table lists this clone with a count of one. This chain links TRBV7-9 with TRBJ2-2; D is possibly TRBD2 (6 bases). This CDR3 contains 15 residues. Trimming stripped 3 bases from V and 2 bases from J, with 10 bases between. CDR1 is SEHNR and CDR2 is FQNEAQ in the germline V gene (reference sequence). The CDR3 reads CASSLEGINTGELFF. The DNA of the CDR3 is TGTGCCAGCAGCTTGGAGGGAATCAACACCGGGGAGCTGTTTTTT. The entire variable domain, with the rest obtained from reference TRBV7-9 and TRBJ2-2, is as follows: DTGVSQNPRHKITKRGQNVTFRCDPISEHNRLYWYRQTLGQGPEFLTYFQNEAQLEKSRLLSDRFSAERPKGSFSTLEIQRTEQGDSAMYLCASSLEGINTGELFFGEGSRLTVL.

The table lists this clone with a count of one. The rearrangement links TRBV30 to TRBJ2-5, with TRBD2 matching 7 bases. Per germline, CDR1 GTSNPN and CDR2 SVGIG (reference sequence). V was clipped by 3 bases and J by 5 bases; unmatched bases: 0. The CDR3 sequence is 11 residues long. The CDR3 DNA reads TGTGCCTGGAGCGGGGGGGAGACCCAGTACTTC. This codes for CAWSGGETQYF. Full variable domain (remainder filled in from reference TRBV30 and TRBJ2-5): SQTIHQWPATLVQPVGSPLSLECTVEGTSNPNLYWYRQAAGRGLQLLFYSVGIGQISSEVPQNLSASRPQDRQFILSSKKLLLSDSGFYLCAWSGGETQYFGPGTRLLVL.

In this sample, this clone turned up once. This sequence joins TRBV19 and TRBJ1-1; possible D gene TRBD1, 5 bases. CDR3 length equals 14 residues. Germline V gene data show CDR1 as LNHDA and CDR2 as SQIVND (reference sequence). V was cut by 8 bases and J by 1 base, with 14 bases left in between. CDR3 sequence (DNA): TGTGCCAGTTCGTATGACAGTCGGAACACTGAAGCTTTCTTT. Amino acid sequence: CASSYDSRNTEAFF.

The count of this clone is one. V is TRBV7-2 and J is TRBJ2-5; 12 nucleotides line up with TRBD2. The junction had 0 bases not matched to a gene; V was cut back by 6 bases and J by 4 bases. The germline V gene encodes CDR1 SGHTA and CDR2 FQGNSA. This CDR3 contains 13 residues. The CDR3 is CASRGLAGETQYF. CDR3 bases: TGTGCCAGCAGGGGACTAGCGGGAGAGACCCAGTACTTC.

The V call is TRBV9, the J call TRBJ1-1; the D gene is possibly TRBD1 (6 bases). This CDR3 is 16 amino acids long. The germline gives CDR1 SGDLS, CDR2 YYNGEE. Trimming removed 2 bases at V and 3 bases at J, with 17 bases between. The CDR3 bases are TGTGCCAGCAGCGTGGGTGCTGTTGACAGGCACACTGAAGCTTTCTTT. The encoded protein is CASSVGAVDRHTEAFF.

V and J are TRBV12-5 and TRBJ2-3; TRBD2 matches at 12 bases. V trimming: 0 bases; J trimming: 2 bases; junction bases outside the gene matches: 9. From germline, CDR1 is LGHNT and CDR2 FRNRAP. The CDR3 has 19 amino acids. Written as DNA, the CDR3 is TGTGCTAGTGGTTTGGTACTTCGTGGACTAGCGGGAACCACAGATACGCAGTATTTT. Protein product: CASGLVLRGLAGTTDTQYF.

The count of this clone is one. The chain uses TRBV2 and TRBJ2-2, with TRBD2 matching over 7 bases. The CDR3 covers 16 residues. Losses at the gene ends were 6 bases for V and 0 bases for J; bases not matched to a gene: 7. Per the germline V gene, CDR1 is SNHLY and CDR2 is FYNNEI. CDR3 loop: CASSLSGDANTGELFF. The CDR3 DNA reads as TGTGCCAGCAGCCTAAGCGGGGACGCGAACACCGGGGAGCTGTTTTTT.

The genes are TRBV29-1 and TRBJ1-3; 8 nucleotides line up with TRBD1. This CDR3 has 14 amino acids. Trimming took 7 bases from V and 8 from J; bases not matched to a gene: 13. The germline CDR1 and CDR2 sequences are SQVTM and ANQGSEA. The CDR3 loop is CSASDRASWDTIYF. The CDR3 DNA follows: TGCAGCGCCTCGGACAGGGCCTCTTGGGACACCATATATTTT.

The chain combines TRBV18 with TRBJ1-5; 9 nucleotides agree with TRBD1. V shed 6 bases, J shed 5 bases, and the junction held 8 bases outside the gene matches. Germline loops: CDR1 KGHSH, CDR2 LQKENI. The CDR3 loop spans 15 amino acids. The CDR3 nucleotides are TGTGCCAGCTCGGCCGGGACAGGGAGGGATCAGCCCCAGCATTTT. It is translated as CASSAGTGRDQPQHF. The whole variable domain, filled in from reference TRBV18 and TRBJ1-5, reads NAGVMQNPRHLVRRRGQEARLRCSPMKGHSHVYWYRQLPEEGLKFMVYLQKENIIDESGMPKERFSAEFPKEGPSILRIQQVVRGDSAAYFCASSAGTGRDQPQHFGDGTRLSIL.

V gene TRBV18 combines with J gene TRBJ2-3, with a possible D match to TRBD2 (7 bases). The length of the CDR3 is 16 residues. With 0 bases removed from V and 0 bases from J, the gap between germline ends came to 10 bases. The germline V gene has CDR1 KGHSH and CDR2 LQKENI. CDR3: CASSPPGGASTDTQYF. The CDR3 region has the DNA TGTGCCAGCTCACCACCGGGGGGGGCGAGCACAGATACGCAGTATTTT. Full variable domain (remainder filled in from reference TRBV18 and TRBJ2-3): NAGVMQNPRHLVRRRGQEARLRCSPMKGHSHVYWYRQLPEEGLKFMVYLQKENIIDESGMPKERFSAEFPKEGPSILRIQQVVRGDSAAYFCASSPPGGASTDTQYFGPGTRLTVL.

The chain has TRBV27 and TRBJ2-1, with D perhaps TRBD1 (6 bases). This CDR3 region has 16 residues. Per germline, CDR1 MNHEY and CDR2 SMNVEV (reference sequence). Trimming took off 2 bases at V and 3 bases at J, with 14 bases between the two ends. The DNA for the CDR3 is TGTGCCAGCAGTTTAGCCGGCAGGGGTCTCTACAATGAGCAGTTCTTC. Its translation: CASSLAGRGLYNEQFF.

The rearrangement joins TRBV7-6 to TRBJ2-3; 8 positions match TRBD1. The length of the CDR3 is 15 residues. Germline CDR1 is SGHVS and CDR2 is FNYEAQ. After removal of 2 bases from V and 2 bases from J, the junction contained 3 bases not matched to a gene. The CDR3 region is CASSLNQGATDTQYF. In DNA form, the CDR3 reads TGTGCCAGCAGCTTAAATCAGGGGGCCACAGATACGCAGTATTTT.

The gene calls are TRBV11-2 and TRBJ2-3; 8 nucleotides line up with TRBD1. Germline V gene sequence: CDR1 SGHAT, CDR2 FQNNGV. Losses at the gene ends were 5 bases for V and 2 bases for J; bases not matched to a gene: 6. CDR3 length: 15 amino acids. The CDR3 coding sequence is TGTGCCAGCAGCCAGGGGGCGGGCGTCACAGATACGCAGTATTTT. Its translation is CASSQGAGVTDTQYF.

This clone came up once. This sequence joins TRBV10-2 and TRBJ2-7; D might be TRBD2 (5 bases). Trimming shortened V by 3 bases and J by 0 bases, and 9 bases separated the two germline ends. Germline V lookup: CDR1 WSHSY, CDR2 SAAADI. The CDR3 is made up of 14 amino acids. The CDR3: CASSDLGSSYEQYF. CDR3 coding DNA: TGCGCCAGCAGTGATCTTGGGAGCTCCTACGAGCAGTACTTC.

This clone was counted a few times. This chain connects TRBV29-1 to TRBJ2-3; 10 nucleotides align to TRBD1. CDR1 is SQVTM and CDR2 is ANQGSEA in the germline V gene. The ends lost 6 bases at V and 1 base at J; junction bases unmatched: 7. CDR3 size: 15 residues. CDR3 nucleotide sequence: TGCAGCGTCTCAAGCGGGACAGGGGGCACAGATACGCAGTATTTT. Amino acid sequence: CSVSSGTGGTDTQYF.

The V and J genes are TRBV6-1 and TRBJ2-7; D might be TRBD2 (5 bases). Trimming shortened V by 7 bases and J by 3 bases, and 13 bases separated the two germline ends. The CDR3 sequence is 13 residues long. Germline values: CDR1 MNHNS, CDR2 SASEGT. The CDR3 nucleotides are TGTGCCAGCAAGGAGGTGGGAGACTACGAGCAGTACTTC. Protein: CASKEVGDYEQYF.

This chain connects TRBV11-2 to TRBJ2-1; TRBD2 might be the D (6 bases). There are 18 residues in the CDR3. V lost 5 bases, J lost 2 bases, and 22 bases lay in between. Germline V gene data show CDR1 as SGHAT and CDR2 as FQNNGV. The CDR3 DNA follows: TGTGCCAGCAGCCCCCTTGCAGGAGGGATGATAACCTACAATGAGCAGTTCTTC. It is translated as CASSPLAGGMITYNEQFF.

The rearrangement joins TRBV6-1 to TRBJ1-3; D is ambiguous. The CDR3 is 13 amino acids. CDR1 is MNHNS, CDR2 SASEGT, per germline. V lost 8 bases to trimming and J lost 3 bases, with 11 bases between them. CDR3 in amino acids: CASGLRGGNTIYF. CDR3 nucleotides: TGTGCCAGCGGGTTAAGAGGTGGAAACACCATATATTTT.